This TCR beta chain was sequenced for a study of shared clonotypes between healthy human individuals (dated by TCRdb to about 2020). Looking at the study overall: A couple of women and three men aged 18 to 49 years were included in the cohort. To estimate repertoire size and how much clonotype sharing occurs between individuals, the study deeply sequenced the blood TCR repertoires of roughly 5 healthy adults. To increase sequencing depth and limit assay-specific biases, TCR repertoire library preparation and sequencing were carried out by different laboratories using diverse techniques. Between about 0.85 and 9.5 billion PBMCs per donor were obtained by leukapheresis.

With respect to this clone: Its recognized antigen is unknown. Base quality data are lacking; no much larger clone is found one base away.

Overall study outcomes, separate from this receptor: Sampling was limited to blood, and TCR repertoires in tissue likely differ from TCR repertoires in blood. Pairwise subsampling indicated that sequencing depth was expected to affect the degree of clonotype sharing among donors. The genetic and exposure-history diversity represented was limited by the small number of donors.

Using the deep immunoSEQ assay, TCR CDR3 regions were amplified from genomic DNA by multiplex PCR. Extracted genomic DNA from each cell subset was distributed evenly across all wells of several immunoSEQ 96-well plates, and each plate was treated as a replicate. For unsorted PBMC, each replicate PCR was loaded with 300 to 350 ng genomic DNA, equivalent to some 27,000 T cell genomes. Genomic DNA from unsorted PBMC was sequenced over ten immunoSEQ deep assay plates. Purified libraries were measured with a Qubit 3.0 fluorometer, size-checked on a Bioanalyzer 2100, and measured again with the KAPA Library Quantification kit. Each immunoSEQ 96-well plate was sequenced on its own single-read 150-cycle Illumina NextSeq 550 flow cell. The source study handled its data this way. Because the immunoSEQ output held only junctional sequences and lacked quality scores, the filtering could not match the filtering applied to full-length reads. Sequences were annotated with PyIR, a Python wrapper for IgBLAST v1.9, and V/J genes and CDR3 were assigned using IMGT germline references. Reads were removed for weak V/J assignments (E-value above 1e-6), missing CDR3, stop codons, out-of-frame junctions, or ambiguous translated residues. V3J clonotypes were defined as sequences sharing an identical inferred V gene, J gene, and CDR3 amino acid sequence. The percentage overlap between two repertoires was calculated by dividing the number of shared unique clonotypes by the size of the smaller repertoire. Richness of each repertoire was evaluated using RTK rarefaction, the Chao1 estimator, and Recon v2.1 estimates of unobserved clonotypes. TCRdb took this table from immuneACCESS and kept in-frame rearrangements with V and J called. Such tables lack part of the clones; where checked against another copy, unresolved V genes explain under half of the gap, and the rest is unexplained. V, J and clone size are taken as reported in that table, and D and trimming were inferred from the DNA itself. A total of about 480,000 clones appear in this sample, about four fifths of them only once. The biggest ten clones account for 10% to 15% of the sample.

The germline V gene gives CDR1 as SGDLS and CDR2 as YYNGEE. Trimming costs V 0 bases and J 1 base, and their ends lie 9 bases apart. Measured from the cysteine to the phenylalanine, the CDR3 is 15 residues long. Here the CDR3 DNA is all that survives: 45 bases in frame from base 1. The donors were healthy, HIV-negative adults who had no recently reported acute infections or vaccinations. Every donor was a Caucasian adult living in Nashville, Tennessee, USA. For unsorted samples, tens of millions of PBMCs were counted, and genomic DNA was extracted using the QIAamp DNA Blood Mini kit. After blood collection by leukapheresis, PBMCs were isolated using Ficoll-Histopaque density gradient centrifugation and then cryopreserved in the vapor phase of liquid nitrogen.

Sequenced sample: PBMCs. The receptor's source is a woman between 40 and 55 years old in good health. Some clones in this sample may be carry-over from other donors' samples. This chain is built from TRBV9 and TRBJ2-3, and perhaps TRBD2 as D gene, on 6 matching bases. For the CDR3, the sequence is CASSVGSGGTDTQYF. The nucleotides read TGTGCCAGCAGCGTAGGTAGCGGCGGCACAGATACGCAGTATTTT.